This T cell receptor (beta chain) is drawn from a study of PD-1 blockade in classical Hodgkin lymphoma (dated by TCRdb to the early 2020s). About the full investigation: Nivolumab dosing was 3 mg/kg intravenously every 2 weeks, continuing until either disease progression or unacceptable toxicity. The study used TCR beta sequencing and CyTOF to define a peripheral blood immune signature of response to PD-1 blockade in classical Hodgkin lymphoma.

The sample holds a few counts of this clone. Which antigen it targets is not known. There are no base qualities to consult, and no much larger clone falls within one base. The Qiagen DNeasy kit was used to extract genomic DNA from unsorted PBMCs and from the negatively selected CD4+ and CD8+ fractions. Amplification of TCR beta CDR3 regions was done by immunoSEQ multiplex PCR with primers that anneal to V and J segments. A synthetic immune receptor repertoire was used to minimize amplification bias, and any remaining bias was removed computationally after sequencing. The original methods were these. Repertoire diversity was quantified as the Shannon entropy index using custom Python scripts. The unsorted, CD4+ and CD8+ repertoires were each analyzed separately, with the exception of combined analyses, where CD4+ and CD8+ sequences were merged in silico. A clone was considered expanded if an increase in frequency of at least 2-fold after treatment relative to C1D1 was found, and a pseudocount of 0.5 was applied to clones undetected at baseline. Clones with 0 or 1 copy at C1D1 were defined as singleton clones, while clones with 2 or more copies were defined as non-singleton clones. Clones expanded in unsorted samples were labelled as CD4+, CD8+ or unknown by matching protein sequences in sorted samples from the same patient. Wilcoxon tests on paired samples were used to test diversity changes from C1D1 to C4D1. TCRdb's version of the immuneACCESS table is confined to in-frame rearrangements and falls short of the full clone set. An unresolved V gene accounts for under half of the shortfall where checked; the remainder is of unknown origin. The V and J calls and clone size were taken over from that table, and D and trimming were inferred from the DNA. The sample contains under 45,000 clones, 69% of them found a single time. Jointly, the top ten make up about 2.7% of the sample.

The CDR3 contains 14 residues, cysteine and phenylalanine counted. Here the CDR3 DNA is all that survives: 42 bases in frame from base 1. CDR1 and CDR2 were assigned from the germline V gene (reference sequence) as SEHNR and FQNEAQ. The germline V end is reduced by 6 bases and the J end by 5 bases; junction bases left unmatched: 8. What this sample's time point label stands for: cycle 4 day 1 (C4D1), after six to seven weeks of nivolumab. Every trial patient had relapsed after autologous stem cell transplantation, and cohorts A, B and C differed in prior brentuximab vedotin exposure. A total of fewer than 70 patients with relapsed/refractory classical Hodgkin lymphoma made up the trial cohort, and each patient's best overall response was complete response, partial response or progressive disease. In the multi-cohort phase II CheckMate 205 trial, trial patients received single-agent nivolumab. Best overall response was determined by an independent review committee according to the 2007 International Working Group response criteria. Trial PBMCs were obtained immediately prior to nivolumab initiation (C1D1) and on therapy at cycle 2 day 1 and cycle 4 day 1. Peripheral blood was collected in 8 mL Vacutainer Cell Preparation Tubes, from which PBMCs were isolated by centrifugation and then cryopreserved.

Overall results and qualifications from the work: Baseline TCR diversity was reported to be lower in newly diagnosed patients than in healthy donors, and even lower in relapsed/refractory patients. Trial patients with a complete response had baseline diversity similar to that of newly diagnosed patients, while partial responders and progressors had significantly lower diversity. By C4D1, a significant rise was seen in CD4+ TCR diversity but not in CD8+ TCR diversity (p=0.0027 vs p=0.16), and the rise was most apparent among complete responders (p=0.02). Lower diversity was observed in patients in whom nivolumab was started less than 1 year after ASCT, and these patients were excluded from later analyses so that confounding by immune reconstitution would be avoided. The study covered only a single clinical trial cohort, and the causes of the repertoire differences, possibly disease activity or prior therapy, were still not defined.

The clonotype comes from a human donor with classical Hodgkin lymphoma. The specimen comprised peripheral blood mononuclear cells (PBMCs), sampled before the fourth cycle of nivolumab. The sequence links TRBV7-9 to TRBJ1-1, and 8 junctional nucleotides match TRBD1. The CDR3 here reads CASSPTGVGTEAFF. In nucleotides, the sequence is TGTGCCAGCAGTCCGACAGGGGTGGGGACTGAAGCTTTCTTT.